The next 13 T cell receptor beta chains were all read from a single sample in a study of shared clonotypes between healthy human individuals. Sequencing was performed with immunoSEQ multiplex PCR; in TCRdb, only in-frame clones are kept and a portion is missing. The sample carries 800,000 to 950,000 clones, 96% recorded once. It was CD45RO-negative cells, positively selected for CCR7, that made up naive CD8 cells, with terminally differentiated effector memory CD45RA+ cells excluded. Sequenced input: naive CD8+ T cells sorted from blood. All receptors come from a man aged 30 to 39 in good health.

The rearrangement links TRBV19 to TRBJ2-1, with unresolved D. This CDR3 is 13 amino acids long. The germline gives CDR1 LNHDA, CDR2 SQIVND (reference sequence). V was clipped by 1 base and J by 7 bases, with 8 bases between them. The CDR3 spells CASSIGYQNEQFF. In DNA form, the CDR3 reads TGTGCCAGTAGTATAGGATACCAAAATGAGCAGTTCTTC.

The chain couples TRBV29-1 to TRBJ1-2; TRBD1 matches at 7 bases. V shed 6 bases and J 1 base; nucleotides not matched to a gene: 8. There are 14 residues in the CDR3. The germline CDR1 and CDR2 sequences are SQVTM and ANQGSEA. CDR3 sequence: CSVGTEESNYGYTF. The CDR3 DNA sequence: TGCAGCGTGGGGACAGAGGAGAGTAACTATGGCTACACCTTC. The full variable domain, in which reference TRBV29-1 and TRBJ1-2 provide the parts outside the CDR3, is SAVISQKPSRDICQRGTSLTIQCQVDSQVTMMFWYRQQPGQSLTLIATANQGSEATYESGFVIDKFPISRPNLTFSTLTVSNMSPEDSSIYLCSVGTEESNYGYTFGSGTRLTVV.

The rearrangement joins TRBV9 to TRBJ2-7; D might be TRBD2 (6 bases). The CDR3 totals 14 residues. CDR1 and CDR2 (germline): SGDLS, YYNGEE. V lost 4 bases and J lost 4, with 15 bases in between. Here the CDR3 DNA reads TGTGCCAGCAGCAGCGGGCAGGGTAGGTACGAGCAGTACTTC. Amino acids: CASSSGQGRYEQYF.

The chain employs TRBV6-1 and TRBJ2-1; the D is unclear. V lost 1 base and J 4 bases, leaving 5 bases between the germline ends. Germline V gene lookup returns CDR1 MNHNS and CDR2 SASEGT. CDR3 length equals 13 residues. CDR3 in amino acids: CASSEDGYNEQFF. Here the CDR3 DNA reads TGTGCCAGCAGTGAAGATGGATACAATGAGCAGTTCTTC.

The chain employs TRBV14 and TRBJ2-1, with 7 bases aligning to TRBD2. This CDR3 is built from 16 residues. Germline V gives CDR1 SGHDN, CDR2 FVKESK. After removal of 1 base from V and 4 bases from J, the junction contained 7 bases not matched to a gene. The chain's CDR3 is CASSQVAGGSYNEQFF. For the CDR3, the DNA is TGTGCCAGCAGCCAAGTTGCGGGCGGGAGTTACAATGAGCAGTTCTTC.

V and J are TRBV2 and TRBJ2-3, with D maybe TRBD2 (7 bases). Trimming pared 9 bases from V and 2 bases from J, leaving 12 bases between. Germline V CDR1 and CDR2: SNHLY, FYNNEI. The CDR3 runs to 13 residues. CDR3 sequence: CARAGGPTDTQYF. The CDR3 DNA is TGTGCCAGGGCCGGGGGGCCCACAGATACGCAGTATTTT.

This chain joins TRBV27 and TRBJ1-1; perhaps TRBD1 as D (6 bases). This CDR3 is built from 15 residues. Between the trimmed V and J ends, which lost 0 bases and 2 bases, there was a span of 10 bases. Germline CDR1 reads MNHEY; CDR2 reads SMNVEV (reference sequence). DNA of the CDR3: TGTGCCAGCAGTTTATCTCCAGGGGTAAACACTGAAGCTTTCTTT. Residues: CASSLSPGVNTEAFF.

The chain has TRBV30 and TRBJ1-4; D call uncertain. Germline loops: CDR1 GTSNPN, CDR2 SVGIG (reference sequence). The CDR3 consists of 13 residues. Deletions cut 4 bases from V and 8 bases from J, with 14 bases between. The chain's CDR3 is CAWKGGRREKLFF. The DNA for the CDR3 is TGTGCCTGGAAAGGAGGGCGGCGAGAAAAACTGTTTTTT.

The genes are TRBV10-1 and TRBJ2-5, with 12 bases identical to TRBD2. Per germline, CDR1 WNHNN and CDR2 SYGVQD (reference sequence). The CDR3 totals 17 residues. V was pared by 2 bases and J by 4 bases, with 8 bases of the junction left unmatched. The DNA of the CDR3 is TGCGCCAGCAGTGAGGGGAGACTAGCGGGAGTGCGAGAGACCCAGTACTTC. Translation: CASSEGRLAGVRETQYF.

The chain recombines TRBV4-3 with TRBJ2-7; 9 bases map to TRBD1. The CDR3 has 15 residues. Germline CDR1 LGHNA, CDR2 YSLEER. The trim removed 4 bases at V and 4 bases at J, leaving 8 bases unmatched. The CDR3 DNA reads TGCGCCAGCAGCCCATCCGGGACAGGGACATACGAGCAGTACTTC. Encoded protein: CASSPSGTGTYEQYF.

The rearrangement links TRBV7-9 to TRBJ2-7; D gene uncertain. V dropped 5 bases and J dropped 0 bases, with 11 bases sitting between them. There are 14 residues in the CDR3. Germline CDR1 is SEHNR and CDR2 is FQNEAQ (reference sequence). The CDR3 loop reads CASSPRVDSYEQYF. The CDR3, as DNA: TGTGCCAGCAGCCCGCGCGTCGACTCCTACGAGCAGTACTTC.

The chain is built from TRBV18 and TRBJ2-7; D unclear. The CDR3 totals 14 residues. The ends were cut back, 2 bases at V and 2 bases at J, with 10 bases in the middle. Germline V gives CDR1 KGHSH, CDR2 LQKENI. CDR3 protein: CASSPSERAYEQYF. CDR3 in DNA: TGTGCCAGCTCACCATCGGAAAGGGCCTACGAGCAGTACTTC. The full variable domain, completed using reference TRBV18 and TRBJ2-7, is NAGVMQNPRHLVRRRGQEARLRCSPMKGHSHVYWYRQLPEEGLKFMVYLQKENIIDESGMPKERFSAEFPKEGPSILRIQQVVRGDSAAYFCASSPSERAYEQYFGPGTRLTVT.

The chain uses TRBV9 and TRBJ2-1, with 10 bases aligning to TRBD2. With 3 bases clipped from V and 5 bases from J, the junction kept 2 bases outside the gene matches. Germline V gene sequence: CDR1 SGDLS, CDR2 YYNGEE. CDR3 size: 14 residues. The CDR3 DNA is TGTGCCAGCAGCGGGACTAGCGGACACAATGAGCAGTTCTTC. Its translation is CASSGTSGHNEQFF. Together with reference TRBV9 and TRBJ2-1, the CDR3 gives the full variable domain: DSGVTQTPKHLITATGQRVTLRCSPRSGDLSVYWYQQSLDQGLQFLIQYYNGEERAKGNILERFSAQQFPDLHSELNLSSLELGDSALYFCASSGTSGHNEQFFGPGTRLTVL.